These 25 T cell receptor beta chains originate from one sample sequenced in a study of graft-versus-host responses after intestinal transplantation. TCRdb's copy holds only in-frame clones and misses some; the assay was immunoSEQ multiplex PCR. The sample has 75,000 to 100,000 clones; less than 90% are singletons. The antigens of these receptors remain unknown. Material: unstimulated CD8+ T cells sorted from spleen or lymph node cells, obtained before intestinal transplant. The receptors derive from a human donor who received an intestinal transplant.

The CDR3, as DNA: TGTGCCAGCTCACCACGATCCAGGGAATGGTACGAGCAGTACTTC. It codes for CASSPRSREWYEQYF. The chain links TRBV18 to TRBJ2-5; a weak D match, TRBD1 (5 bases). The J call may be in error: the DNA end matches TRBJ2-7 better. This CDR3 contains 15 residues. CDR1 is KGHSH and CDR2 is LQKENI in the germline V gene.

This sequence joins TRBV10-2 and TRBJ1-1, with 11 bases aligning to TRBD1. CDR1 and CDR2 (germline): WSHSY, SAAADI. V lost 5 bases and J lost 4; bases outside the gene matches: 9. The CDR3 runs 16 residues. In DNA form, the CDR3 reads TGCGCCAGCAGTCCGTCCCGGGACAGGGGGTTCACTGAAGCTTTCTTT. It encodes CASSPSRDRGFTEAFF.

This chain connects TRBV4-1 to TRBJ1-6; D call uncertain. CDR1 MGHRA and CDR2 YSYEKL come from the germline V gene. This CDR3 has 15 residues. V dropped 1 base and J dropped 5 bases, with 9 bases sitting between them. The CDR3 nucleotides are TGCGCCAGCAGCCAAGCGTCCGGGGATAATTCACCCCTCCACTTT. Protein product: CASSQASGDNSPLHF.

The chain links TRBV9 to TRBJ1-1; 9 bases map to TRBD1. The CDR3 totals 18 residues. Germline trimming cut 3 bases from V and 4 bases from J; bases unmatched to any gene: 16. The V gene's germline CDR1 is SGDLS and CDR2 YYNGEE. DNA for the CDR3: TGTGCCAGCAGCGGGACAGGGGATAAAGAAGGTATTGGCACTGAAGCTTTCTTT. Its translation: CASSGTGDKEGIGTEAFF.

V and J are TRBV5-1 and TRBJ1-1, with D unresolved. This CDR3 has 14 amino acids. Between the trimmed V and J ends, which lost 0 bases and 2 bases, there was a span of 8 bases. Germline V gene data show CDR1 as SGHRS and CDR2 as YFSETQ. In DNA, the CDR3 is TGCGCCAGCAGCTTGGTTCCCGTCAACACTGAAGCTTTCTTT. Its protein is CASSLVPVNTEAFF.

This clone was counted a few times. This specimen includes other DNA sequences encoding the same CDR3. The chain joins TRBV27 to TRBJ2-1; the match to TRBD2 covers 7 bases. J lost 4 bases, V lost 7 bases, and 1 base had no gene match. The CDR3 totals 12 residues. Germline CDR1 MNHEY, CDR2 SMNVEV (reference sequence). This CDR3 is CASMGGYNEQFF. CDR3 DNA sequence: TGTGCCAGCATGGGGGGGTACAATGAGCAGTTCTTC.

This clone was found once. The chain couples TRBV2 to TRBJ2-5, with no clear D. V shed 7 bases and J shed 2 bases, with 11 bases lying between them. The germline CDR1 and CDR2 sequences are SNHLY and FYNNEI. The CDR3 sequence is 13 residues long. Here the CDR3 DNA reads TGTGCCAGCAAAAGGGAATTTCAAGAGACCCAGTACTTC. It codes for CASKREFQETQYF.

The chain recombines TRBV9 with TRBJ1-2; no reliable D call. The CDR3 is made up of 8 amino acids. Trimming took 10 bases from V and 8 from J, leaving 6 bases between them. The V gene's germline CDR1 is SGDLS and CDR2 YYNGEE. The CDR3 coding sequence is TGTGCCCAGAGGGGCTACACCTTC. It specifies CAQRGYTF.

The chain has TRBV19 and TRBJ2-1; TRBD2 is a possible D gene (5 bases). Looked up from germline, CDR1 is LNHDA and CDR2 is SQIVND (reference sequence). The CDR3 loop spans 13 amino acids. Trimming removed 1 base at V and 12 bases at J, with 13 bases between. The CDR3 nucleotides read TGTGCCAGTAGTATAGGGCGGGTGTCCGTGCAGTTCTTC. This codes for CASSIGRVSVQFF.

This clone has only a few counts. This chain links TRBV7-9 with TRBJ2-5, with D perhaps TRBD1 or TRBD2 (6 bases each). CDR3 length equals 17 residues. Germline assignment: CDR1 SEHNR and CDR2 FQNEAQ (reference sequence). V gave up 0 bases and J gave up 1 base, with 15 bases separating them. The chain's CDR3 is CASSLAWARGLQETQYF. Here the CDR3 DNA reads TGTGCCAGCAGCTTAGCGTGGGCCAGGGGACTCCAAGAGACCCAGTACTTC.

The CDR3 coding sequence is TGTGCCAGTAGTCCTTGGGACGGTTTGAGCTCTGGAAACACCATATATTTT. Its protein is CASSPWDGLSSGNTIYF. V and J are TRBV19 and TRBJ1-3; TRBD1 might be the D (5 bases). The CDR3 is made up of 17 amino acids. The V end lost 5 bases, the J end lost 0 bases, and 17 bases lay between the germline ends. The V gene's germline CDR1 is LNHDA and CDR2 SQIVND (reference sequence).

The V gene is TRBV5-6, the J gene TRBJ1-5; D not resolved. The V and J ends lost 0 bases and 5 bases respectively, with 9 bases between them. The CDR3 has 14 amino acids. Germline V gene sequence: CDR1 SGHDT, CDR2 YYEEEE. Here the CDR3 DNA reads TGTGCCAGCAGCTTGGGAGGAGCTCATCAGCCCCAGCATTTT. The encoded protein is CASSLGGAHQPQHF.

This chain joins TRBV5-6 and TRBJ2-3; TRBD2 agrees at 11 bases. The germline V gene has CDR1 SGHDT and CDR2 YYEEEE. The CDR3 totals 19 residues. After removal of 1 base from V and 2 bases from J, the junction contained 12 bases not matched to a gene. In DNA form, the CDR3 reads TGTGCCAGCAGCTTGAAGGGTAGCGGGGGGGCCACGACCACAGATACGCAGTATTTT. This gives the protein CASSLKGSGGATTTDTQYF.

This rearrangement joins TRBV6-5 to TRBJ2-1; the match to TRBD1 covers 8 bases. The CDR3 is 14 residues long. The germline V gene encodes CDR1 MNHEY and CDR2 SVGAGI. The V segment lost 5 bases and the J segment 2 bases; nucleotides outside the gene matches: 2. Here the CDR3 DNA reads TGTGCCAGCAGTCGACAGGGGCCCTACAATGAGCAGTTCTTC. Translation: CASSRQGPYNEQFF.

This rearrangement joins TRBV28 to TRBJ1-1; D call uncertain. V was cut by 3 bases and J by 0 bases, with 17 bases left in between. CDR1 and CDR2 (germline): MDHEN, SYDVKM. The CDR3 runs 17 residues. CDR3 bases: TGTGCCAGCAGTTTCCACATTCCGACAAACATGAACACTGAAGCTTTCTTT. It encodes CASSFHIPTNMNTEAFF.

V gene TRBV27 combines with J gene TRBJ2-7, with D unclear. The V gene's germline CDR1 is MNHEY and CDR2 SMNVEV (reference sequence). Trimming removed 2 bases at V and 3 bases at J, with 11 bases between. The CDR3 runs 14 residues. The CDR3 region has the DNA TGTGCCAGCAGTTTAGCCCGGTACCACTACGAGCAGTACTTC. As protein: CASSLARYHYEQYF.

This chain joins TRBV6-6 and TRBJ2-7; 10 bases are a match to TRBD2. There are 15 residues in the CDR3. V dropped 6 bases and J dropped 4; count of bases not matched to a gene: 9. The germline V gene has CDR1 MNHNY and CDR2 SVGAGI (reference sequence). The CDR3 nucleotides read TGTGCCAGCAGCCCGGGACTAGCGAGCGGATACGAGCAGTACTTC. Protein: CASSPGLASGYEQYF.

The V gene is TRBV5-4, the J gene TRBJ2-1; D is unclear. Germline CDR1 reads SGHNT; CDR2 reads YYREEE (reference sequence). V was trimmed by 0 bases and J by 6 bases, leaving 16 bases between them. The CDR3 sequence is 16 residues long. The chain's CDR3 is CASSLEAAHTINEQFF. The CDR3 DNA reads as TGTGCCAGCAGCTTGGAGGCAGCCCACACGATCAATGAGCAGTTCTTC.

This clone came up once. CDR3 amino acids: CASSLGLAGEYQETQYF. CDR3 bases: TGTGCCAGCAGCTTGGGACTAGCGGGGGAGTACCAAGAGACCCAGTACTTC. V and J are TRBV5-6 and TRBJ2-5; 12 bases agree with TRBD2. Unmatched junction bases numbered 3, after V lost 0 bases and J lost 0 bases. The CDR3 totals 17 residues. Germline-derived CDR1 and CDR2 are SGHDT and YYEEEE.

This chain uses TRBV27 with TRBJ2-7; TRBD2 matches at 10 bases. The length of the CDR3 is 16 residues. The junction had 8 bases not matched to a gene; V was cut back by 2 bases and J by 4 bases. Germline loops: CDR1 MNHEY, CDR2 SMNVEV (reference sequence). Written as DNA, the CDR3 is TGTGCCAGCAGTTTAAGTCCTAGCGGGAGCAGGTACGAGCAGTACTTC. Amino acids: CASSLSPSGSRYEQYF.

V gene TRBV28 combines with J gene TRBJ2-1, with a weak D call TRBD2 (5 bases). Between the trimmed V and J ends, which lost 0 bases and 10 bases, there was a span of 13 bases. Germline CDR1 is MDHEN and CDR2 is SYDVKM. The CDR3 sequence is 14 residues long. CDR3 sequence reads: CASSLWTWRLEQFF. CDR3 nucleotide sequence: TGTGCCAGCAGTTTATGGACTTGGAGGCTGGAGCAGTTCTTC.

The chain is built from TRBV7-3 and TRBJ1-1; the D is unclear. CDR3 length equals 13 residues. The V end lost 1 base, the J end lost 3 bases, and 6 bases lay between the germline ends. Germline V gene sequence: CDR1 SGHTA, CDR2 FQGTGA. The DNA for the CDR3 is TGTGCCAGCAGCTTAAGACTGGACACTGAAGCTTTCTTT. The encoded protein is CASSLRLDTEAFF.

This chain links TRBV5-4 with TRBJ1-2; weak D call: TRBD1 (5 bases). Germline values: CDR1 SGHNT, CDR2 YYREEE (reference sequence). The CDR3 contains 12 residues. V shed 3 bases and J shed 8 bases, with 11 bases lying between them. The DNA of the CDR3 is TGTGCCAGCAGCTCCGACAGCTACGGCTACACCTTC. Protein sequence: CASSSDSYGYTF.

The chain combines TRBV4-1 with TRBJ2-3; possible D gene TRBD2, 5 bases. V dropped 0 bases and J dropped 1 base, with 11 bases sitting between them. This CDR3 comprises 16 residues. Germline V gives CDR1 MGHRA, CDR2 YSYEKL. CDR3 amino acids: CASSQDEGSGTDTQYF. CDR3 nucleotides: TGCGCCAGCAGCCAAGATGAGGGATCGGGCACAGATACGCAGTATTTT.

This clone was seen just once. The gene calls are TRBV6-5 and TRBJ1-1; no clear D gene. Trimming stripped 0 bases from V and 1 base from J, with 6 bases between. The CDR3 is 14 amino acids. Germline CDR1 is MNHEY and CDR2 is SVGAGI. CDR3 sequence: CASSYSDSNTEAFF. The CDR3 region has the DNA TGTGCCAGCAGTTACTCCGACTCGAACACTGAAGCTTTCTTT.